Each of the 27 T cell receptor beta chains below was sequenced from the same sample in a study of shared clonotypes between healthy human individuals. CD8 cells regarded as naive lacked CD45RO, were positively chosen for CCR7, and omitted terminally differentiated effector memory CD45RA+ cells. The method was immunoSEQ multiplex PCR; TCRdb's version includes in-frame clones alone and lacks a portion of them. The sample lists some 800,000 clones; 80% to 95% were seen once. Sequenced sample: naive CD8+ T cells sorted from blood. The receptors originated from a man aged 30-40 years in good health.

This clone was found a few times. The identical CDR3 is also encoded by other nucleotide sequences in the sample. The chain joins TRBV6-5 to TRBJ2-1, with D perhaps matching TRBD2 (5 bases). CDR3 length: 14 residues. Trimming removed 6 bases from V and 0 bases from J, with 9 bases in between. Germline V gene lookup returns CDR1 MNHEY and CDR2 SVGAGI. CDR3 region: CASRPGSSYNEQFF. The CDR3 DNA sequence: TGTGCCAGCAGGCCGGGGAGCTCCTACAATGAGCAGTTCTTC.

This sequence joins TRBV7-3 and TRBJ2-1, with 7 positions matching TRBD2. The ends lost 1 base at V and 6 bases at J; junction bases unmatched: 6. The CDR3 runs 15 residues. The germline V gene has CDR1 SGHTA and CDR2 FQGTGA. CDR3 DNA sequence: TGTGCCAGCAGCTTAATCGGCGGGAGTGGCAATGAGCAGTTCTTC. Its translation is CASSLIGGSGNEQFF.

The chain links TRBV9 to TRBJ2-1; 10 bases are a match to TRBD2. The CDR3 runs to 16 residues. The germline gives CDR1 SGDLS, CDR2 YYNGEE. Losses at the gene ends were 1 base for V and 8 bases for J; bases not matched to a gene: 9. DNA of the CDR3: TGTGCCAGCAGCGTAAAGGTAGCGGGAGGCTCGGATGAGCAGTTCTTC. Protein sequence: CASSVKVAGGSDEQFF.

V gene TRBV6-1 combines with J gene TRBJ2-1, with D possibly matching TRBD1 (6 bases). V was shortened by 11 bases and J by 6 bases, with 17 bases between the two germline ends. Germline-derived CDR1 and CDR2 are MNHNS and SASEGT. The CDR3 spans 13 residues. In DNA, the CDR3 is TGTGCCTCAGCCCGACAGGACCCCAATGAGCAGTTCTTC. As protein: CASARQDPNEQFF.

The chain has TRBV4-1 and TRBJ1-1; D might be TRBD1 (6 bases). The CDR3 totals 15 residues. V gave up 1 base and J gave up 7 bases, with 16 bases separating them. The germline V gene has CDR1 MGHRA and CDR2 YSYEKL. As DNA, the CDR3 is TGCGCCAGCAGCCAAGTGCGGACAGTCCTTAGTGAAGCTTTCTTT. Its translation: CASSQVRTVLSEAFF.

CDR3: CASSLGSGESTGELFF. The DNA of the CDR3 is TGTGCCAGCAGCTTAGGTAGCGGGGAGAGTACCGGGGAGCTGTTTTTT. The V gene is TRBV7-2, the J gene TRBJ2-2; 8 bases align to TRBD2. CDR1 is SGHTA and CDR2 is FQGNSA in the germline V gene. The CDR3 contains 16 residues. The junction had 6 bases not matched to a gene; V was cut back by 1 base and J by 5 bases.

The rearrangement joins TRBV5-5 to TRBJ2-7, with D perhaps TRBD2 (6 bases). Germline CDR1 reads SGHKS; CDR2 reads YYEKEE (reference sequence). This CDR3 spans 13 amino acids. The germline V and J ends were trimmed by 2 bases and 3 bases, with 9 bases remaining between them. DNA of the CDR3: TGTGCCAGCAGCTTCACGGGGGACTACGAGCAGTACTTC. Translating it yields CASSFTGDYEQYF.

The rearrangement joins TRBV29-1 to TRBJ1-1, with D possibly being TRBD1 (5 bases). Looked up from germline, CDR1 is SQVTM and CDR2 is ANQGSEA. The CDR3 is 14 amino acids. Between the trimmed V and J ends, which lost 3 bases and 5 bases, there was a span of 16 bases. The DNA for the CDR3 is TGCAGCGTTGATTTTCGGGGGTCTGGAACTGAAGCTTTCTTT. It translates to CSVDFRGSGTEAFF.

This chain joins TRBV7-8 and TRBJ2-7; 7 nucleotides agree with TRBD2. The CDR3 contains 15 residues. Germline CDR1 SGHVS, CDR2 FQNEAQ. V was pared by 4 bases and J by 5 bases, with 11 bases of the junction left unmatched. The CDR3: CASSSGLSSIDEQYF. The CDR3 DNA is TGTGCCAGCAGCTCGGGACTAAGCTCAATCGACGAGCAGTACTTC. Full variable domain (outside the CDR3, taken from reference TRBV7-8 and TRBJ2-7): GAGVSQSPRYKVAKRGQDVALRCDPISGHVSLFWYQQALGQGPEFLTYFQNEAQLDKSGLPSDRFFAERPEGSVSTLKIQRTQQEDSAVYLCASSSGLSSIDEQYFGPGTRLTVT.

V gene TRBV7-6 combines with J gene TRBJ2-1, with 7 bases identical to TRBD2. This CDR3 contains 19 residues. Germline CDR1 reads SGHVS; CDR2 reads FNYEAQ. The J segment lost 4 bases and the V segment lost 3 bases, leaving 18 bases of the junction unmatched. The CDR3, as DNA: TGTGCCAGCAGCTTTTTTCATGCTCAGCGGGGATCCCTTTACAATGAGCAGTTCTTC. Protein product: CASSFFHAQRGSLYNEQFF.

The chain uses TRBV29-1 and TRBJ2-1, with D uncertain. Per the germline V gene, CDR1 is SQVTM and CDR2 is ANQGSEA. The CDR3 totals 15 residues. Trimming left V 5 bases short and J 4 bases short, with 18 bases between. The chain's CDR3 is CSVKKPSAVYNEQFF. In nucleotides, the CDR3 is TGCAGCGTTAAAAAACCTTCGGCGGTTTACAATGAGCAGTTCTTC.

CDR3 sequence: CASSPMSGGPYGYTF. DNA for the CDR3: TGTGCCAGCAGCCCCATGAGTGGGGGCCCCTATGGCTACACCTTC. J is TRBJ1-2 and V is TRBV7-2; possibly TRBD1 for D (6 bases). This CDR3 is 15 amino acids long. Trimming pared 5 bases from V and 4 bases from J, leaving 17 bases between. Per the germline V gene, CDR1 is SGHTA and CDR2 is FQGNSA.

This chain joins TRBV7-9 and TRBJ2-1; possibly TRBD1 for D (6 bases). This CDR3 is built from 14 residues. CDR1 and CDR2 from the germline V gene are SEHNR and FQNEAQ (reference sequence). V lost 5 bases to trimming and J lost 8 bases, with 16 bases between them. The CDR3 region is CASSISEGGYEQFF. The CDR3 DNA sequence: TGTGCCAGCAGCATCTCCGAAGGGGGTTATGAGCAGTTCTTC.

This rearrangement joins TRBV5-1 to TRBJ2-5, with 9 bases matching TRBD2. Trimming cost V 3 bases and J 5 bases; bases outside gene matches: 14. Germline V gene lookup returns CDR1 SGHRS and CDR2 YFSETQ. The CDR3 covers 17 residues. This CDR3 is CASSSQTSGLPGETQYF. CDR3 nucleotides: TGCGCCAGCAGCTCGCAAACTAGCGGGCTCCCTGGGGAGACCCAGTACTTC.

J is TRBJ2-2 and V is TRBV27; D is ambiguous. The CDR3 sequence is 14 residues long. The germline CDR1 and CDR2 sequences are MNHEY and SMNVEV (reference sequence). Deletions cut 7 bases from V and 0 bases from J, with 9 bases between. CDR3 coding DNA: TGTGCCAGCACCCAAACAGCGAACACCGGGGAGCTGTTTTTT. Protein product: CASTQTANTGELFF.

The chain links TRBV5-4 to TRBJ2-7, with 7 nucleotides matching TRBD1. Germline V gene data show CDR1 as SGHNT and CDR2 as YYREEE (reference sequence). The junction had 0 bases not matched to a gene; V was cut back by 0 bases and J by 6 bases. The CDR3 has 12 amino acids. CDR3 sequence reads: CASSLGTGEQYF. The CDR3 bases are TGTGCCAGCAGCTTGGGGACAGGCGAGCAGTACTTC.

This clone was seen a single time. The rearrangement uses TRBV5-1 and TRBJ2-1; D may be TRBD2 (6 bases). The CDR3 spans 16 residues. The germline V gene has CDR1 SGHRS and CDR2 YFSETQ. V was clipped by 4 bases and J by 0 bases, with 14 bases between them. The CDR3 DNA follows: TGCGCCAGCAGCGTCCGTAGCGGAAGCTCCTACAATGAGCAGTTCTTC. Protein sequence: CASSVRSGSSYNEQFF.

V and J are TRBV28 and TRBJ2-7, with D perhaps matching TRBD2 (5 bases). From germline, CDR1 is MDHEN and CDR2 SYDVKM. The CDR3 has 14 residues. Trimming pared 7 bases from V and 5 bases from J, leaving 18 bases between. This CDR3 reads CASTRRVNRDEQYF. As DNA, the CDR3 is TGTGCCAGCACACGGCGGGTAAACCGGGACGAGCAGTACTTC. Full variable domain (rest looked up from reference TRBV28 and TRBJ2-7): DVKVTQSSRYLVKRTGEKVFLECVQDMDHENMFWYRQDPGLGLRLIYFSYDVKMKEKGDIPEGYSVSREKKERFSLILESASTNQTSMYLCASTRRVNRDEQYFGPGTRLTVT.

The genes are TRBV27 and TRBJ2-5; D gene unclear. Germline V gene sequence: CDR1 MNHEY, CDR2 SMNVEV (reference sequence). Trimming pared 0 bases from V and 5 bases from J, leaving 16 bases between. The CDR3 extends over 16 amino acids. CDR3 region: CASSLSADWVGETQYF. DNA of the CDR3: TGTGCCAGCAGTTTATCAGCCGACTGGGTGGGCGAGACCCAGTACTTC.

The chain recombines TRBV21-1 with TRBJ2-7; TRBD2, the D gene given by the table, was not confirmed from the DNA. TRBV21-1 is listed as a pseudogene. The CDR3 is made up of 17 amino acids. Here the CDR3 reads CASSNIGDSVFAYEQYF. The CDR3 DNA follows: TGTGCCAGCAGCAATATAGGGGACTCCGTTTTCGCCTACGAGCAGTACTTC.

The chain joins TRBV7-9 to TRBJ2-7; TRBD2 matches 8 bases. The CDR3 has 14 amino acids. V was pared by 4 bases and J by 6 bases, with 8 bases of the junction left unmatched. The germline gives CDR1 SEHNR, CDR2 FQNEAQ (reference sequence). This CDR3 is CASSSGGAPFEQYF. The CDR3 DNA reads TGTGCCAGCAGCTCGGGGGGGGCACCCTTCGAGCAGTACTTC.

The chain is built from TRBV25-1 and TRBJ2-1, with D perhaps matching TRBD1 or TRBD2 (5 bases each). The CDR3 covers 18 residues. Trimming pared 1 base from V and 7 bases from J, leaving 23 bases between. In germline, CDR1 is MGHDK, CDR2 SYGVNS. The CDR3 DNA sequence: TGTGCCAGCAGTGAATCCCCAGCGGCAGGGAAAGGTAGAAATGAGCAGTTCTTC. It codes for CASSESPAAGKGRNEQFF.

This clone was detected a few times. This may stem from a read error, because a much larger clone lies one nucleotide away. The same CDR3 arises from other DNA sequences in this sample as well. The gene calls are TRBV6-6 and TRBJ1-5; no clear D gene. With 3 bases removed from V and 0 bases from J, the gap between germline ends came to 3 bases. The CDR3 contains 13 residues. Germline values: CDR1 MNHNY, CDR2 SVGAGI (reference sequence). CDR3 DNA sequence: TGTGCCAGCAGTTATTATAGCAATCAGCCCCAGCATTTT. Translation: CASSYYSNQPQHF.

The V call is TRBV5-1, the J call TRBJ2-3, with 13 bases lining up with TRBD2. The germline CDR1 and CDR2 sequences are SGHRS and YFSETQ. CDR3 length: 16 residues. After removal of 4 bases from V and 8 bases from J, the junction contained 10 bases not matched to a gene. The CDR3 bases are TGCGCCAGCAGCGCAGGGACTAGCGGGAAAGGACTTACGCAGTATTTT. It yields the protein CASSAGTSGKGLTQYF.

The gene calls are TRBV7-3 and TRBJ2-7; 9 bases agree with TRBD2. V dropped 6 bases and J dropped 2; count of bases not matched to a gene: 5. The CDR3 totals 14 residues. CDR1 and CDR2 from the germline V gene are SGHTA and FQGTGA. Here the CDR3 reads CASSLAGPAYEQYF. CDR3 DNA: TGTGCCAGCAGTCTAGCGGGACCTGCCTACGAGCAGTACTTC.

This sequence joins TRBV10-3 and TRBJ1-2, with D tentatively TRBD1 (5 bases). CDR3 length equals 13 residues. The V gene lost 3 bases and the J gene lost 3 bases, with 8 bases spanning the gap. Germline loops: CDR1 ENHRY, CDR2 SYGVKD. The CDR3 loop is CAISDGTDYGYTF. CDR3 DNA sequence: TGTGCCATCAGTGATGGGACGGACTATGGCTACACCTTC.

This clone has a handful of counts. The chain recombines TRBV7-9 with TRBJ2-7; D remains ambiguous. The length of the CDR3 is 15 residues. Germline CDR1 is SEHNR and CDR2 is FQNEAQ (reference sequence). V shed 8 bases and J shed 0 bases, with 17 bases lying between them. The CDR3 sequence: CASQPPVALSYEQYF. DNA of the CDR3: TGTGCCAGCCAGCCCCCGGTAGCTCTCTCCTACGAGCAGTACTTC.